The source of this T cell receptor (beta chain) is a study of blood T cells in healthy people across ages. Broader study findings: Comparison with aged donors showed that long-lived donors had more naive CD4+ cells and higher diversity. Age advanced and TCR beta diversity per million T cells fell, roughly linearly.

Next came a second PCR, run for about 7 to 12 cycles, which used a sample-barcoded 5' primer along with a J-beta primer mix. A single record per CDR3 protein comes from TCRdb applying MiXCR to the 5' RACE reads. The sample lists about 680,000 distinct CDR3 sequences; over 45% were seen once. This clonotype occurred a few times. The target antigen is unknown. V gave up 0 bases and J gave up 0 bases, with 9 bases separating them. Germline CDR1 LGHNA, CDR2 YSLEER. The CDR3 runs 15 residues. The source of this sequence is a woman aged 55 to 70 in good health. The sample consisted of blood. The chain recombines TRBV4-3 with TRBJ2-7; no reliable D call. CDR3 nucleotide sequence: TGCGCCAGCAGCCAAGAATCGTTCAGCTCCTACGAGCAGTACTTC. This codes for CASSQESFSSYEQYF.